These 16 T cell receptor beta chains came from one sample sequenced in a study of T cells in tumors after PD-1 blockade. Time point indicated: second of two post-therapy site-matched biopsies around two months apart. TCRdb's copy holds only in-frame clones and misses some; the assay was immunoSEQ multiplex PCR. This table has 7,500 to 8,500 clones, roughly 57% appearing once. The material sequenced was tumor tissue, taken after anti-PD-1 treatment. The receptors were sampled from a human donor with basal cell carcinoma.

By share of the sample, this clone is large. V is TRBV19 and J is TRBJ2-7; D uncertain. The length of the CDR3 is 14 residues. The V gene's germline CDR1 is LNHDA and CDR2 SQIVND (reference sequence). Trimming removed 6 bases from V and 0 bases from J, with 12 bases in between. The CDR3, as DNA: TGTGCCAGTAGCTATGGTGGCAGCTCCTACGAGCAGTACTTC. It is translated as CASSYGGSSYEQYF.

The table lists this clone with a count of one. The chain combines TRBV19 with TRBJ2-2; the D call may be TRBD1 or TRBD2 (5 bases each). Trimming stripped 4 bases from V and 5 bases from J, with 14 bases between. Germline CDR1 is LNHDA and CDR2 is SQIVND (reference sequence). The CDR3 covers 15 residues. The CDR3 region has the DNA TGTGCCAGTAGTAGACCCGGGACCCGGACCGGGGAGCTGTTTTTT. Amino acid sequence: CASSRPGTRTGELFF.

The chain recombines TRBV19 with TRBJ2-1; 7 bases are a match to TRBD1. Trimming cost V 6 bases and J 4 bases; bases outside gene matches: 9. This CDR3 contains 15 residues. CDR1 LNHDA and CDR2 SQIVND come from the germline V gene (reference sequence). The CDR3 reads CASRARGSVYNEQFF. DNA for the CDR3: TGTGCCAGTAGGGCCAGGGGGTCGGTTTACAATGAGCAGTTCTTC. Filled out from reference TRBV19 and TRBJ2-1, the complete variable domain reads DGGITQSPKYLFRKEGQNVTLSCEQNLNHDAMYWYRQDPGQGLRLIYYSQIVNDFQKGDIAEGYSVSREKKESFPLTVTSAQKNPTAFYLCASRARGSVYNEQFFGPGTRLTVL.

The DNA of the CDR3 is TGTGCCAGCAGTTACCTGGGGAGTGACACTGAAGCTTTCTTT. Translating it yields CASSYLGSDTEAFF. This sequence joins TRBV6-6 and TRBJ1-1, with unresolved D. The V gene's germline CDR1 is MNHNY and CDR2 SVGAGI (reference sequence). The CDR3 loop spans 14 amino acids. The V end lost 2 bases, the J end lost 3 bases, and 10 bases lay between the germline ends.

The genes are TRBV7-2 and TRBJ1-1, with TRBD1 as a possible D gene (6 bases). CDR1 and CDR2 (germline): SGHTA, FQGNSA. The CDR3 loop spans 14 amino acids. V dropped 2 bases and J dropped 6 bases, with 13 bases sitting between them. CDR3: CASSLITGSPEAFF. CDR3 nucleotides: TGTGCCAGCAGCTTAATCACAGGGTCTCCTGAAGCTTTCTTT.

This rearrangement joins TRBV20-1 to TRBJ2-7; D uncertain. Germline V gene sequence: CDR1 DFQATT, CDR2 SNEGSKA (reference sequence). V was cut by 3 bases and J by 0 bases, with 0 bases left in between. The CDR3 consists of 10 residues. This chain's CDR3 is CSASSYEQYF. CDR3 DNA sequence: TGCAGTGCTAGCTCCTACGAGCAGTACTTC.

This chain connects TRBV6-5 to TRBJ2-7; 8 positions match TRBD1. V trimming: 0 bases; J trimming: 5 bases; junction bases outside the gene matches: 6. There are 15 residues in the CDR3. Germline CDR1 reads MNHEY; CDR2 reads SVGAGI. The CDR3 region is CASSYSGTGTDEQYF. The CDR3 DNA follows: TGTGCCAGCAGTTACTCGGGGACAGGTACTGACGAGCAGTACTTC.

This clone has just a few counts. The CDR3: CAISEISGGLLTGELFF. In DNA form, the CDR3 reads TGTGCCATCAGTGAGATAAGCGGGGGCCTTCTCACCGGGGAGCTGTTTTTT. The V call is TRBV10-3, the J call TRBJ2-2; 8 positions match TRBD2. Per germline, CDR1 ENHRY and CDR2 SYGVKD. The CDR3 extends over 17 amino acids. The V segment lost 2 bases and the J segment 4 bases; nucleotides outside the gene matches: 9.

Remarks on this clone: Other DNA sequences from this sample encode an identical CDR3 as well. As DNA, the CDR3 is TGTGCCAGCAGCTCAAGGGCGGGTGCAACTAATGAAAAATTGTTTTTT. Translating it yields CASSSRAGATNEKLFF. The J gene is TRBJ1-4, the V gene TRBV21-1. TRBV21-1 is recorded as a pseudogene. The CDR3 extends over 16 amino acids.

The chain uses TRBV19 and TRBJ2-3, with 8 bases matching TRBD2. CDR3 length: 15 amino acids. Losses at the gene ends were 5 bases for V and 2 bases for J; bases not matched to a gene: 6. In germline, CDR1 is LNHDA, CDR2 SQIVND (reference sequence). CDR3 amino acids: CASSLSGGNTDTQYF. The CDR3 DNA reads TGTGCCAGTAGTCTCAGCGGGGGCAACACAGATACGCAGTATTTT.

The sample holds a few counts of this clone. The chain employs TRBV11-3 and TRBJ2-1; D not certain. Germline CDR1 is SGHNT and CDR2 is YENEEA. This CDR3 contains 12 residues. V lost 3 bases to trimming and J lost 5 bases, with 5 bases between them. The CDR3 bases are TGTGCCAGCAGCTTTGGGGACAATGAGCAGTTCTTC. This sequence encodes CASSFGDNEQFF. The full variable domain, its missing parts supplied by reference TRBV11-3 and TRBJ2-1, is EAGVVQSPRYKIIEKKQPVAFWCNPISGHNTLYWYLQNLGQGPELLIRYENEEAVDDSQLPKDRFSAERLKGVDSTLKIQPAELGDSAVYLCASSFGDNEQFFGPGTRLTVL.

The gene calls are TRBV28 and TRBJ2-3; D may be TRBD1 (5 bases). The CDR3 runs to 15 residues. Germline V gene sequence: CDR1 MDHEN, CDR2 SYDVKM. V lost 7 bases to trimming and J lost 6 bases, with 20 bases between them. CDR3: CASTSGQGRRDTQYF. The CDR3 coding sequence is TGTGCCAGCACCTCCGGGCAGGGTCGACGGGATACGCAGTATTTT. Full variable domain (remainder filled in from reference TRBV28 and TRBJ2-3): DVKVTQSSRYLVKRTGEKVFLECVQDMDHENMFWYRQDPGLGLRLIYFSYDVKMKEKGDIPEGYSVSREKKERFSLILESASTNQTSMYLCASTSGQGRRDTQYFGPGTRLTVL.

A single count supports this clone. This chain joins TRBV4-1 and TRBJ1-2; tentative D call: TRBD1 (5 bases). Germline V CDR1 and CDR2: MGHRA, YSYEKL. The germline V and J ends were trimmed by 0 bases and 4 bases, with 9 bases remaining between them. The CDR3 has 14 amino acids. The CDR3, as DNA: TGCGCCAGCAGCCAAGATCAGAGGGGCTATGGCTACACCTTC. Translated, it gives CASSQDQRGYGYTF.

The J gene is TRBJ2-1, the V gene TRBV11-3; 8 bases map to TRBD1. J lost 6 bases, V lost 3 bases, and 7 bases had no gene match. CDR1 and CDR2 (germline): SGHNT, YENEEA. The CDR3 is made up of 15 amino acids. CDR3 protein: CASSFGQGRGNEQFF. In DNA form, the CDR3 reads TGTGCCAGCAGCTTCGGACAGGGAAGGGGCAATGAGCAGTTCTTC.

The chain employs TRBV19 and TRBJ1-5; D gene unclear. CDR1 and CDR2 (germline): LNHDA, SQIVND (reference sequence). The CDR3 has 15 residues. The V gene lost 6 bases and the J gene lost 1 base, with 13 bases spanning the gap. CDR3 DNA: TGTGCCAGTAGAGAAGCGGGGATAAGCAATCAGCCCCAGCATTTT. It encodes CASREAGISNQPQHF.

The rearrangement uses TRBV27 and TRBJ1-6; TRBD1 matches at 9 bases. The CDR3 consists of 17 residues. V lost 6 bases, J lost 7 bases, and 13 bases stayed unmatched. Germline loops: CDR1 MNHEY, CDR2 SMNVEV (reference sequence). In nucleotides, the CDR3 is TGTGCCAGCAGAGACAGGGGGGTCAGTATGGTAAATTCACCCCTCCACTTT. Translation gives CASRDRGVSMVNSPLHF.